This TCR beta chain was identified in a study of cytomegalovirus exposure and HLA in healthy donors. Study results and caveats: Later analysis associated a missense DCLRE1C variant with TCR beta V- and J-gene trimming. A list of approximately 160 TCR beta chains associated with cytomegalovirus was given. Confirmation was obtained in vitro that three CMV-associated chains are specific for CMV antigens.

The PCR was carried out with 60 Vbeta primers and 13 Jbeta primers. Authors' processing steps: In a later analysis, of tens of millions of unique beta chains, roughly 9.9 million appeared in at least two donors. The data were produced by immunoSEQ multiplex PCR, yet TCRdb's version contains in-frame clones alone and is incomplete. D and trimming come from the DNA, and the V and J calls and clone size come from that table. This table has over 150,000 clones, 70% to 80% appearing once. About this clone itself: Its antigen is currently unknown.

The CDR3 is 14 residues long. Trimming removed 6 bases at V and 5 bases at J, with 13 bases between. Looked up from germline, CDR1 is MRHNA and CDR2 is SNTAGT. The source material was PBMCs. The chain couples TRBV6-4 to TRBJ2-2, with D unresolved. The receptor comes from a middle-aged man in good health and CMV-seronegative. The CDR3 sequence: CASSLLLRTGELFF. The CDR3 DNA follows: TGTGCCAGCAGCCTCCTACTCCGTACCGGGGAGCTGTTTTTT.